The rows below give T cell receptor beta chains drawn from one sample of a study of blood T cell repertoires in COVID-19. Assay: immunoSEQ multiplex PCR; the TCRdb copy retains only in-frame clones and omits some. The sample yields 200,000 to 250,000 clones, roughly 85% seen once. Input material: peripheral blood. These receptor sequences come from a woman aged 18-30 years who had recovered from COVID-19. CDR3s include the opening cysteine and the closing phenylalanine or tryptophan. The D gene is left open where the match is weak. For some rows the clone size is stated as once, few or many, or as a class when expanded; others skip it.

TRBD1 TRBJ1-4 . TRBV30 CALGQGYEKLFF TGTGCCCTGGGACAGGGATATGAAAAACTGTTTTTT
TRBD2 TRBJ2-3 . TRBV9 CASSVVPSGGTDTQYF TGTGCCAGCAGCGTAGTTCCTAGCGGGGGCACAGATACGCAGTATTTT
. TRBJ2-7 . TRBV10-3 CAISEIVTGEQYF TGTGCCATCAGTGAGATCGTCACGGGCGAGCAGTACTTC
. TRBJ2-3 . TRBV28 CASSLGLDTQYF TGTGCCAGCAGTTTAGGGCTGGATACGCAGTATTTT
. TRBJ2-7 . TRBV27 CASSLGGWGFEQYF TGTGCCAGCAGTTTAGGGGGGTGGGGTTTCGAGCAGTACTTC
. TRBJ2-2 . TRBV29-1 CSVDDRDWSGELFF TGCAGCGTTGATGACCGGGATTGGTCCGGGGAGCTGTTTTTT
. TRBJ1-2 . TRBV12-3/TRBV12-4 CASSLDRNYGYTF TGTGCCAGCAGCCTGGACAGAAACTATGGCTACACCTTC
. TRBJ1-2 . TRBV9 CASSVEEIRGYTF TGTGCCAGCAGCGTAGAGGAGATTCGGGGCTACACCTTC
TRBD2 TRBJ2-7 . TRBV30 CAWSVLGSGSVHEQYF TGTGCCTGGAGTGTACTGGGGAGCGGGAGTGTCCACGAGCAGTACTTC
. TRBJ2-2 few TRBV6-4 CASSDSRRGAGELFF TGTGCCAGCAGTGACTCGAGGAGGGGCGCCGGGGAGCTGTTTTTT
. TRBJ1-3 . TRBV5-6 CASSLTDYFGNTIYF TGTGCCAGCAGCTTGACCGACTATTTCGGAAACACCATATATTTT
TRBD1 TRBJ1-5 . TRBV5-4 CASSLDRGLYQPQHF TGTGCCAGCAGCTTGGACAGGGGGCTATATCAGCCCCAGCATTTT
TRBD2 TRBJ2-2 . TRBV6-5 CASSFTSGRSIGELFF TGTGCCAGCAGTTTTACTAGCGGGAGAAGCATCGGGGAGCTGTTTTTT
TRBD1 TRBJ1-6 . TRBV20-1 CSASGTANSPLHF TGCAGTGCTAGTGGGACAGCTAATTCACCCCTCCACTTT
TRBD1 TRBJ1-6 . TRBV30 CAWRGDRFFDTSYNSPLHF TGTGCCTGGAGGGGGGACAGGTTTTTCGATACGTCCTATAATTCACCCCTCCACTTT
TRBD1 TRBJ2-7 . TRBV19 CASSIPRGTGSYEQYF TGTGCCAGTAGTATACCGAGGGGGACAGGCTCCTACGAGCAGTACTTC
TRBD1 TRBJ1-1 . TRBV30 CAWSLTPRTGMNEAFF TGTGCCTGGTCCCTAACCCCCAGGACAGGGATGAATGAAGCTTTCTTT
TRBD2 TRBJ2-7 . TRBV7-9 CASSQSSGTSTYEQYF TGTGCCAGCAGCCAAAGTTCCGGGACTAGCACCTACGAGCAGTACTTC
TRBD2 TRBJ2-3 once TRBV13 CASSGRLADKPFTDTQYF TGTGCCAGCAGCGGGCGACTAGCGGATAAACCCTTCACAGATACGCAGTATTTT
. TRBJ2-5 few TRBV19 CASSETNPTETQYF TGTGCCAGTAGTGAAACTAACCCTACGGAGACCCAGTACTTC
. TRBJ1-1 . TRBV3-1/TRBV3-2 CASSPQDLAEAFF TGTGCCAGCAGCCCACAGGATCTTGCTGAAGCTTTCTTT
TRBD1 TRBJ2-5 . TRBV18 CASSPWTLDTGGRETQYF TGTGCCAGCTCACCATGGACTTTGGATACAGGGGGGCGAGAGACCCAGTACTTC
TRBD2 TRBJ2-7 . TRBV15 CATSGGLAAAITHEQYF TGTGCCACCAGCGGGGGACTAGCGGCCGCCATAACCCACGAGCAGTACTTC
. TRBJ1-6 . TRBV5-4 CASRTKRGGSNSPLHF TGTGCCAGCAGGACCAAACGAGGGGGTTCTAATTCACCCCTCCACTTT
. TRBJ2-5 . TRBV4-1 CASSPSGTYQETQYF TGCGCCAGCAGCCCTTCGGGAACGTACCAAGAGACCCAGTACTTC
TRBD2 TRBJ2-1 . TRBV18 CASSPLGTSVSYNEQFF TGTGCCAGCTCACCACTGGGGACTAGCGTTTCCTACAATGAGCAGTTCTTC
TRBD1 TRBJ1-1 . TRBV29-1 CSVEPGQGMNTEAFF TGCAGCGTTGAACCGGGACAGGGGATGAACACTGAAGCTTTCTTT
TRBD2 TRBJ2-3 . TRBV29-1 CSVEDPVSGHSTDTQYF TGCAGCGTTGAAGACCCCGTTAGCGGGCACTCAACAGATACGCAGTATTTT
. TRBJ1-1 . TRBV15 CATSPFHSPNTEAFF TGTGCCACCAGCCCTTTTCACAGCCCGAACACTGAAGCTTTCTTT
TRBD1 TRBJ1-2 . TRBV10-3 CAILAAQQGAQGGYGYTF TGTGCCATCCTAGCAGCTCAACAGGGGGCGCAGGGAGGGTATGGCTACACCTTC
. TRBJ2-5 . TRBV7-3 CASSLNRGETQYF TGTGCCAGCAGCTTAAATAGGGGAGAGACCCAGTACTTC
. TRBJ2-6 . TRBV11-2 CASSHRAGANVLTF TGTGCCAGCAGCCACAGGGCTGGGGCCAACGTCCTGACTTTC
. TRBJ1-2 . TRBV18 CASSPRADYGYTF TGTGCCAGCTCCCCCCGAGCGGACTATGGCTACACCTTC
. TRBJ1-6 . TRBV2 CASSPGVVDLSDSPLHF TGTGCCAGCAGCCCAGGGGTTGTGGACCTCTCAGATTCACCCCTCCACTTT
. TRBJ2-5 . TRBV2 CASSEVLEGAQETQYF TGTGCCAGCAGTGAAGTTTTGGAGGGGGCCCAAGAGACCCAGTACTTC
TRBD1 TRBJ2-1 . TRBV4-1 CASSQLWDRGHHNEQFF TGCGCCAGCAGCCAACTTTGGGACAGGGGGCATCACAATGAGCAGTTCTTC
. TRBJ2-1 . TRBV27 CASSFSQGVSYNEQFF TGTGCCAGCAGTTTTTCTCAGGGTGTGTCCTACAATGAGCAGTTCTTC
. TRBJ2-6 . TRBV4-3 CASSQEYSGANVLTF TGCGCCAGCAGCCAAGAATACTCTGGGGCCAACGTCCTGACTTTC
TRBD2 TRBJ2-1 . TRBV11-3 CASSLVGTSGSDEQFF TGTGCCAGCAGCTTAGTGGGGACTAGCGGGAGTGATGAGCAGTTCTTC
. TRBJ1-1 once TRBV29-1 CSVSTIREAFF TGCAGCGTATCGACTATCCGTGAAGCTTTCTTT
. TRBJ2-7 . TRBV5-6 CASSLTSLTYEQYF TGTGCCAGCAGTCTTACTAGCCTGACGTACGAGCAGTACTTC
. TRBJ1-1 . TRBV27 CASSLLKGAEAFF TGTGCCAGCAGTTTATTAAAAGGGGCTGAAGCTTTCTTT
TRBD2 TRBJ2-7 . TRBV7-6 CASSLGTSEPYEQYF TGTGCCAGCAGTTTAGGGACTAGCGAACCCTACGAGCAGTACTTC
TRBD2 TRBJ2-2 . TRBV6-2/TRBV6-3 CASSYSRGRARTGELFF TGTGCCAGCAGTTACTCGAGAGGGAGGGCGAGAACCGGGGAGCTGTTTTTT
TRBD1 TRBJ2-2 . TRBV3-1/TRBV3-2 CASRQRDRNTGELFF TGTGCCAGCAGGCAACGGGACAGAAACACCGGGGAGCTGTTTTTT
. TRBJ1-1 . TRBV5-6 CASSSERGNTEAFF TGTGCCAGCAGCTCCGAAAGAGGAAACACTGAAGCTTTCTTT
. TRBJ2-7 . TRBV27 CASSLTLSYEQYF TGTGCCAGCAGCCTTACTCTTTCCTACGAGCAGTACTTC
. TRBJ1-1 . TRBV18 CASSSQGPTEAFF TGTGCCAGCTCATCTCAGGGTCCCACTGAAGCTTTCTTT
TRBD2 TRBJ2-1 . TRBV7-2 CASSSPRGLAGGSEQFF TGTGCCAGCAGCTCCCCCAGGGGACTAGCGGGAGGGAGTGAGCAGTTCTTC